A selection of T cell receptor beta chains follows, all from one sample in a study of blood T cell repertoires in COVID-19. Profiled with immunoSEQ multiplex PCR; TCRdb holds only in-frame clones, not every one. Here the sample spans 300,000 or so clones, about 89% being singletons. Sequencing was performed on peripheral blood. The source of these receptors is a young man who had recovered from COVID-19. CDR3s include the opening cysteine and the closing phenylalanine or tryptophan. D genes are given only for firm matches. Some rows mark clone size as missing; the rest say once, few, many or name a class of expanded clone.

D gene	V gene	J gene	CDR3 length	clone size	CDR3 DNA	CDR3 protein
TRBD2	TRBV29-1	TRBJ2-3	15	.	TGCAGCGCCAGTGGGGGACTAGCGGACACAGATACGCAGTATTTT	CSASGGLADTDTQYF
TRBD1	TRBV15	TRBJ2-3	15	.	TGTGCCACCAGCAGAGGTAGGGGGCAGTCAGATACGCAGTATTTT	CATSRGRGQSDTQYF
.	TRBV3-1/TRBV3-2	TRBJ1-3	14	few	TGTGCCAGCAGCCAAGATTTCTCGGGAAACACCATATATTTT	CASSQDFSGNTIYF
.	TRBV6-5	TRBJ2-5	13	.	TGTGCCAGCAGGCCGACAGGAGGAGAGACCCAGTACTTC	CASRPTGGETQYF
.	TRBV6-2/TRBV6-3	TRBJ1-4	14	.	TGTGCCAGCAGTCCGACAGGCTTTAATGAAAAACTGTTTTTT	CASSPTGFNEKLFF
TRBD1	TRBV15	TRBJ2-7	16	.	TGTGCCACCAGCAGGGGGACAGCCCAATTTCCCTACGAGCAGTACTTC	CATSRGTAQFPYEQYF
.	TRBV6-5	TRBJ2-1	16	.	TGTGCCAGCAGTTACTCTGGGGGAGGAGCCTACAATGAGCAGTTCTTC	CASSYSGGGAYNEQFF
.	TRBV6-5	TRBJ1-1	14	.	TGTGCCAGCAGTTACTCGCCCGGGAACACTGAAGCTTTCTTT	CASSYSPGNTEAFF
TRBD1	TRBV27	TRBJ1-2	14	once	TGTGCCAGCAGTTTCACGGGACAGGGTAATGGCTACACCTTC	CASSFTGQGNGYTF
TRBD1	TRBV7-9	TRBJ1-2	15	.	TGTGCCAGCAGGGCCGACGGGACAGTGGTCTATGGCTACACCTTC	CASRADGTVVYGYTF
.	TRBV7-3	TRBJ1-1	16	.	TGTGCCAGCAGCTTAACGTCCCCAGGGGAGGGAACTGAAGCTTTCTTT	CASSLTSPGEGTEAFF
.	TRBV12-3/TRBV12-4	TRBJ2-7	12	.	TGTGCCAGCGGGACACAAGTTTACGAGCAGTACTTC	CASGTQVYEQYF
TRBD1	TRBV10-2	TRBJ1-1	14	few	TGCGCCAGCAGCGAGCAGGGGGGAAGAACTGAAGCTTTCTTT	CASSEQGGRTEAFF
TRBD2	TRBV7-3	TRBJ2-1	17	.	TGTGCCAGCAGCTTCTTAGCGGGGGGCCCCTTTACGAATGAGCAGTTCTTC	CASSFLAGGPFTNEQFF
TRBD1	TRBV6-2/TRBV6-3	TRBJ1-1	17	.	TGTGCCAGCAGTTACACGACCGGACAGGGCCCGAACACTGAAGCTTTCTTT	CASSYTTGQGPNTEAFF
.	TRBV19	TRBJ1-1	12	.	TGTGCCAGTATAGCCGGGAACACTGAAGCTTTCTTT	CASIAGNTEAFF
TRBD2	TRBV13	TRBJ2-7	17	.	TGTGCCAGCAGCCAGGCCTTACTAGCGGGACACGGCTACGAGCAGTACTTC	CASSQALLAGHGYEQYF
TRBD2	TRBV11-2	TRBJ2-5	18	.	TGTGCCAGCAGCTTTGGACTAGCGGGGGCCGCGCGGGAGGAGACCCAGTACTTC	CASSFGLAGAAREETQYF
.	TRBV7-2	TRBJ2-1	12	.	TGTGCCAGCAGCTTAGGAGTAAATGAGCAGTTCTTC	CASSLGVNEQFF
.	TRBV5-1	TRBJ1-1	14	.	TGCGCCAGCAGCTTTTCCTTTGGCGGCACTGAAGCTTTCTTT	CASSFSFGGTEAFF
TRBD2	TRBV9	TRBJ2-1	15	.	TGTGCCAGCAGCGTAGGGCTAGCGGGAGTCCATGAGCAGTTCTTC	CASSVGLAGVHEQFF
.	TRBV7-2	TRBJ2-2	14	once	TGTGCATCGGTGGGGGGGCCGAACACCGGGGAGCTGTTTTTT	CASVGGPNTGELFF
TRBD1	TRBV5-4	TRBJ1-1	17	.	TGTGCCAGTAAAAACGGGGACAGTAATTATTGGAACACTGAAGCTTTCTTT	CASKNGDSNYWNTEAFF
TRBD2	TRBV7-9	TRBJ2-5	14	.	TGTGCCAGCAGAGTAGCGGGGATCCAAGAGACCCAGTACTTC	CASRVAGIQETQYF
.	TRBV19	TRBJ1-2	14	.	TGTGCCAGTAGTATTAACAGCTTAAACTATGGCTACACCTTC	CASSINSLNYGYTF
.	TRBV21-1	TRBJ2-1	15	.	TGTGCCAGCAGCACTAGCGGGCCTTCCTACAATGAGCAGTTCTTC	CASSTSGPSYNEQFF
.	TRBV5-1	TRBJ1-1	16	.	TGCGCCAGCAGCTTGAATGGGGAGAGAATGAACACTGAAGCTTTCTTT	CASSLNGERMNTEAFF
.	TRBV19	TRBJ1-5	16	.	TGTGCCAGTAGTATAGATCGAACACCGGGGGTTCAGCCCCAGCATTTT	CASSIDRTPGVQPQHF
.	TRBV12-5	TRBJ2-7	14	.	TGTGCTAGTGGTTTGATTGCGGGACCCTACGAGCAGTACTTC	CASGLIAGPYEQYF
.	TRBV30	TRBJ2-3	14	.	TGTGCCTGGAGTGTAGGTAGGGAGACAGATACGCAGTATTTT	CAWSVGRETDTQYF
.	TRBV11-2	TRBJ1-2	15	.	TGTGCCAGCAGCCCCGTGCCATTAGCTAACTATGGCTACACCTTC	CASSPVPLANYGYTF
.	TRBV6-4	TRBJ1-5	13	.	TGTGCCAGCAGTGACGGGGGCGAACAGCCCCAGCATTTT	CASSDGGEQPQHF
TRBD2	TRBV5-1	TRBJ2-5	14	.	TGCGCCAGCAAGCCTCTAGCGGGGGAAGAGACCCAGTACTTC	CASKPLAGEETQYF
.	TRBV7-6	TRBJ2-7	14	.	TGTGCCAGCAGCTTAAGGGAGGGGGGCTACGAGCAGTACTTC	CASSLREGGYEQYF
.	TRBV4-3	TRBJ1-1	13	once	TGCGCCAGCAGCCAAGGGGGGGGCGCGGAAGCTTTCTTT	CASSQGGGAEAFF
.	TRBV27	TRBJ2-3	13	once	TGTGCCAGCAGTGGAGACTTCACAGATACGCAGTATTTT	CASSGDFTDTQYF
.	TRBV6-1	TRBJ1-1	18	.	TGTGCCAGCAGTGAAGTCCAGCACGTCGCAGGCTTGAACACTGAAGCTTTCTTT	CASSEVQHVAGLNTEAFF
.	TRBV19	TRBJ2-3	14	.	TGTGCCAGTAGTGGCAGGGATCTGCCAGATACGCAGTATTTT	CASSGRDLPDTQYF
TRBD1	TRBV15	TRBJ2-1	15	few	TGTGCCACCAGCGCCAGGGACAGGGAGATCAATGAGCAGTTCTTC	CATSARDREINEQFF
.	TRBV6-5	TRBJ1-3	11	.	TGTGCCAGCAGAGCCGGGAGAGCCATATATTTT	CASRAGRAIYF
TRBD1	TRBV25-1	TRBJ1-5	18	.	TGTGCCAGCAGTGAAGAGTTTATCCGGACAGGGGTCAATCAGCCCCAGCATTTT	CASSEEFIRTGVNQPQHF
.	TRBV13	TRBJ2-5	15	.	TGTGCCAGCAGCTTAGGTAGTCTCCTCCAAGAGACCCAGTACTTC	CASSLGSLLQETQYF
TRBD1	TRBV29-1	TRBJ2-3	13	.	TGCAGCGTTGCCGGACAGGGGACAGATACGCAGTATTTT	CSVAGQGTDTQYF
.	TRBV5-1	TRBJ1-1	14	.	TGCGCCAGCAGCGTGGACAGTTTGAACACTGAAGCTTTCTTT	CASSVDSLNTEAFF
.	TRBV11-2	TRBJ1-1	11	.	TGTGCCAGCAGCTTTGGCAGTGAAGCTTTCTTT	CASSFGSEAFF
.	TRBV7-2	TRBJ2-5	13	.	TGTGCCAGCAGCCGCGGGGCACAAGAGACCCAGTACTTC	CASSRGAQETQYF
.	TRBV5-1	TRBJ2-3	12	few	TGCGCCAGCAGCTTGTCAACAGATACGCAGTATTTT	CASSLSTDTQYF
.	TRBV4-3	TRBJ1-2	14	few	TGCGCCAGCAGCCAGGCCACAGGGCGCTATGGCTACACCTTC	CASSQATGRYGYTF
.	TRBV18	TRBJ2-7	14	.	TGTGCCAGCTCACCACTTATCAGGGAACACGAGCAGTACTTC	CASSPLIREHEQYF
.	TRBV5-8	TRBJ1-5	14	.	TGTGCCAGCAGCGGGAGAAATAGCAATCAGCCCCAGCATTTT	CASSGRNSNQPQHF
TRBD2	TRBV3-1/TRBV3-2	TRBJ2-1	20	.	TGTGCCAGCAGCCCTGCGCCCGGGACTAGCGGGAGGGCCACCTACAATGAGCAGTTCTTC	CASSPAPGTSGRATYNEQFF
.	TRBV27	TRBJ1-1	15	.	TGTGCCAGCAGTCCGCCGCAGGGGTACCCTTCTGGAGCTTTCTTT	CASSPPQGYPSGAFF
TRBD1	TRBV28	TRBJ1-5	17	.	TGTGCCAGCAGTTTATTTTCCAACAGGGGAGGCAATCAGCCCCAGCATTTT	CASSLFSNRGGNQPQHF
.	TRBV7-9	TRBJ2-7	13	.	TGTGCCAGCAGCTTCCCGAGCTCCTACGAGCAGTACTTC	CASSFPSSYEQYF
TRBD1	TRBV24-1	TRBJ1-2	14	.	TGTGCCACCAGTGCGACGGGACAGGGGTCTGCCTACACCTTC	CATSATGQGSAYTF
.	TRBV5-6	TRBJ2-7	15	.	TGTGCCAGCAGCTCAGAGTGGCGGGTTTCCTACGAGCAGTACTTC	CASSSEWRVSYEQYF
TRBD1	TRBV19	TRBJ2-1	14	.	TGTGCCAGTAGTATAGGGGACAGGCTCAATGAGCAGTTCTTC	CASSIGDRLNEQFF